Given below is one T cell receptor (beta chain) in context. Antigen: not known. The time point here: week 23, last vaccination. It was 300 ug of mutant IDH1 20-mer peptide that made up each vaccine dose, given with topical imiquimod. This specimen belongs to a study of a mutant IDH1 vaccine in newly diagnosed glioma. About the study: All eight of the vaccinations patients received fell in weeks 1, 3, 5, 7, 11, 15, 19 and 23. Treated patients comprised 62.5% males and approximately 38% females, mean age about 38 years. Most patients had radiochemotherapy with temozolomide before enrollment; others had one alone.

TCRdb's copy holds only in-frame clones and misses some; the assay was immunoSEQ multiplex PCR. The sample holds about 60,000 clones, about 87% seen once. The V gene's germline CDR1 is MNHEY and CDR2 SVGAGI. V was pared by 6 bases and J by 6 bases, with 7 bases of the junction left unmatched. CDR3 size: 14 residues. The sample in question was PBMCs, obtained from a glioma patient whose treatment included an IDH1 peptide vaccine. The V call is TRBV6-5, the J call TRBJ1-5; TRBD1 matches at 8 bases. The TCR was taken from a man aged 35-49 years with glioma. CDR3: CASRGTGGGQPQHF. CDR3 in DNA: TGTGCCAGCAGGGGGACAGGCGGTGGTCAGCCCCAGCATTTT.